The present entry profiles one T cell receptor beta chain with its context. What antigen it recognizes has not been identified. No base quality values were provided; no much bigger clone lies one nucleotide off. The sample comes from a study of T-cell reconstitution after alpha-beta-depleted transplantation in children listed by TCRdb under 2016. As for the study more broadly: Using TCR repertoire profiling, the study quantitatively followed how T-cell immune reconstitution unfolded in children after TCRalphabeta/CD19-depleted allogeneic hematopoietic cell transplantation. Overall study outcomes, separate from this receptor: About two months after transplant, the apparently early recovery of alphabetaT-cell counts reportedly depended on just several hundred clones that had expanded rapidly and came from non-depleted graft cells. In some patients, the high TCRbeta diversity seen at day 60 was put down to recipient T cells and intrathymic progenitors that had survived conditioning. Hyperexpanded clone frequencies declined over subsequent months; after one year, T-cell counts and TCRbeta diversity were mostly attributed to newly produced T cells.

There are 14 amino acids in the CDR3, from cysteine to phenylalanine inclusive. Left in the record is the CDR3 DNA by itself, 42 bases read in frame from the first base. At the junction V is shortened by 2 bases and J by 4 bases, with 12 bases in between. CDR1 KGHSH and CDR2 LQKENI were looked up in the germline V gene. The library was obtained by PCR. The listed sequencing device is Illumina HiSeq 2500. To normalize quantification of the TCRbeta repertoire, the TCR libraries were built with molecular barcoding that relied on unique molecular identifiers. TCRdb cleaned the public reads at Q25 with fastp, built clones with MiXCR and kept in-frame beta chains. Each record represents a unique CDR3 protein, reported with the most common genes and DNA among its rows. Across this sample there are under 9,500 distinct CDR3 sequences, with 14% seen only once. In total, the top ten clones hold less than 70% of the sample.

The meaning of the sample's time point label: day 60 (about 2 months) after transplantation. The sample's treatment or condition label, decoded: allogeneic hematopoietic cell transplantation with graft depleted of TCRalphabeta T cells and CD19 B cells. Transplant recipients were children who received TCRalphabeta/CD19-depleted allogeneic hematopoietic cell grafts. Recombination linked TRBV18 to TRBJ2-7; the D gene is perhaps TRBD2, from 5 matching bases. This TCR derives from a male patient between 10 and 17 years old who had a stem cell transplant for acute lymphoblastic leukemia, so the T cells may come from the graft donor. Sequencing used PBMCs, mostly from graft donor cells, obtained 60 days after TCRalphabeta/CD19-depleted stem cell transplant. The CDR3 reads CASSPAPAEYEQYF. The base sequence is TGTGCCAGCTCACCAGCCCCAGCGGAGTACGAGCAGTACTTC.